The table lists the clone carrying this T cell receptor (beta chain) with a count of one. Blood draws occurred at baseline, cycle 4 day 1, and cycle 7 day 1. The sample comes from a study of OX40 agonist ivuxolimab in advanced cancers. The repertoire was sequenced with immunoSEQ multiplex PCR; TCRdb's copy has only in-frame clones and lacks some. The repertoire holds under 100,000 clones, with just under 95% as singletons. This CDR3 has 13 residues. The material was CD4+ or CD8+ T cells sorted from blood, obtained in a trial of the OX40 agonist ivuxolimab. The V call is TRBV12-2, the J call TRBJ1-1. TRBV12-2 is deemed a pseudogene. The origin of this receptor is an adult with an advanced solid tumor such as melanoma, head and neck, liver or kidney cancer. CDR3: CASRFVQNTEAFF. The CDR3 DNA follows: TGTGCAAGTCGCTTCGTCCAGAACACTGAAGCTTTCTTT.